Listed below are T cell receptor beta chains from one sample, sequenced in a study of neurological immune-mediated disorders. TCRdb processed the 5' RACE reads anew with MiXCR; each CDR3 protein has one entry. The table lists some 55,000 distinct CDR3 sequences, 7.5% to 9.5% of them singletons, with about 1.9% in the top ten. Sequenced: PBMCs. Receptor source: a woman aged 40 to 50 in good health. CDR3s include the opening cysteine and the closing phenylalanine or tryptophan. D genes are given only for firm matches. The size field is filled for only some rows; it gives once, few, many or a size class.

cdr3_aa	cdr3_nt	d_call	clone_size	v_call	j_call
CASSWDLGDTDTQYF	TGTGCCAGCAGTTGGGACTTAGGGGACACAGATACGCAGTATTTT	.	many	TRBV6-5	TRBJ2-3
CASSLGGSGYEQFF	TGTGCCAGCAGCTTAGGGGGTAGCGGGTATGAGCAGTTCTTC	TRBD2	many	TRBV7-2	TRBJ2-1
CASSSGTSGGMGRYTQYF	TGTGCCAGCAGCTCAGGGACTAGCGGGGGAATGGGCAGGTATACGCAGTATTTT	TRBD2	many	TRBV7-2	TRBJ2-3
CSARDNGNTIYF	TGCAGCGCCCGGGACAACGGAAACACCATATATTTT	.	.	TRBV29-1	TRBJ1-3
CASRRETSYNEQFF	TGCGCCAGTCGGCGGGAGACATCCTACAATGAGCAGTTCTTC	TRBD2	many	TRBV4-3	TRBJ2-1
CAWLQGDVAEAFF	TGTGCCTGGCTACAGGGGGATGTAGCTGAAGCTTTCTTT	TRBD1	many	TRBV30	TRBJ1-1
CASSSPGGVHEQFF	TGTGCCAGCAGCTCTCCGGGAGGGGTCCATGAGCAGTTCTTC	TRBD2	many	TRBV7-3	TRBJ2-1
CASSPEPETQYF	TGCGCCAGCAGCCCGGAGCCGGAGACCCAGTACTTC	.	.	TRBV5-1	TRBJ2-5
CASSVGQGTEQYF	TGTGCCAGCAGCGTCGGACAGGGGACCGAGCAGTACTTC	TRBD1	many	TRBV25-1	TRBJ2-7
CASSSPGQETGELFF	TGTGCCAGCAGCTCCCCGGGACAGGAGACCGGGGAGCTGTTTTTT	TRBD1	many	TRBV5-6	TRBJ2-2
CASSLGPQGLNQETQYF	TGTGCCAGCAGCTTAGGCCCCCAGGGACTGAACCAAGAGACCCAGTACTTC	.	.	TRBV7-2	TRBJ2-5
CAIESGTDYGYTF	TGTGCCATCGAAAGTGGGACGGACTATGGCTACACCTTC	.	many	TRBV10-3	TRBJ1-2
CSAPGLLAYNEQFF	TGCAGTGCCCCTGGACTGTTGGCCTACAATGAGCAGTTCTTC	.	.	TRBV20-1	TRBJ2-1
CASSLSGGTAMETQYF	TGCGCCAGCAGCTTGAGCGGCGGCACGGCTATGGAGACCCAGTACTTC	.	many	TRBV5-1	TRBJ2-5
CASSTGLADSYEQYF	TGTGCCAGCAGCACGGGACTAGCGGACTCCTACGAGCAGTACTTC	TRBD2	many	TRBV5-6	TRBJ2-7
CASSGGGKDGYTF	TGCGCCAGTTCAGGGGGCGGGAAAGATGGCTACACCTTC	TRBD1	many	TRBV4-3	TRBJ1-2